These 9 T cell receptor beta chains came from one sample sequenced in a study of Ad26.COV2.S vaccination and SARS-CoV-2 variants. The sample's treatment: about 20 received Ad26.COV2.S at low or high dose, single or two shots; 5 received placebo; per-sample allocation not given. Samples analyzed were those drawn on day 63 after the first vaccine or placebo injection. Clones were sequenced by immunoSEQ multiplex PCR, and TCRdb holds only the in-frame ones, with some missing. Seen here are 380,000 or so clones, around four fifths observed once, and the top ten hold 7.4%. Sequencing was performed on peripheral blood, taken in a trial of Ad26.COV2.S vaccine versus placebo. Source of these receptors: a person aged 18-65 years who received the Ad26.COV2.S COVID-19 vaccine or a placebo.

The chain links TRBV6-5 to TRBJ1-4; perhaps TRBD1 as D (5 bases). This CDR3 has 13 residues. Per germline, CDR1 MNHEY and CDR2 SVGAGI. V was trimmed by 6 bases and J by 7 bases, leaving 12 bases between them. The DNA of the CDR3 is TGTGCCAGCAGGCCTCCAGGGATTGAAAAACTGTTTTTT. It yields the protein CASRPPGIEKLFF.

The rearrangement joins TRBV19 to TRBJ1-1, with a tentative D call TRBD1 (5 bases). Germline V gene sequence: CDR1 LNHDA, CDR2 SQIVND (reference sequence). Trimming cost V 6 bases and J 7 bases, with 15 bases left between them. This CDR3 region has 13 residues. The CDR3 loop reads CASSFTGRGEAFF. The DNA for the CDR3 is TGTGCCAGTAGCTTCACCGGGAGGGGTGAAGCTTTCTTT.

The V call is TRBV6-5, the J call TRBJ1-3; TRBD1 matches at 10 bases. CDR3 length: 15 residues. V shed 4 bases, J shed 2 bases, and the junction held 2 bases outside the gene matches. Germline-derived CDR1 and CDR2 are MNHEY and SVGAGI. CDR3 bases: TGTGCCAGCAGTTGGACAGGGGGGGCTGGAAACACCATATATTTT. Translation gives CASSWTGGAGNTIYF.

This chain joins TRBV7-9 and TRBJ1-1; tentatively, D is TRBD1 (5 bases). The CDR3 is made up of 15 amino acids. Germline V lookup: CDR1 SEHNR, CDR2 FQNEAQ (reference sequence). V lost 5 bases and J 1 base, leaving 14 bases between the germline ends. This chain's CDR3 is CASSVRDGENTEAFF. The CDR3 nucleotides read TGTGCCAGCAGCGTCCGGGACGGAGAGAACACTGAAGCTTTCTTT.

V gene TRBV11-2 combines with J gene TRBJ2-2; 13 nucleotides align to TRBD2. CDR1 is SGHAT and CDR2 is FQNNGV in the germline V gene. CDR3 length: 15 residues. With 4 bases clipped from V and 7 bases from J, the junction kept 3 bases outside the gene matches. The CDR3, as DNA: TGTGCCAGCAGCTATACTAGCGGGGGGGTCGGGGAGCTGTTTTTT. Translation: CASSYTSGGVGELFF. Full variable domain (rest looked up from reference TRBV11-2 and TRBJ2-2): EAGVAQSPRYKIIEKRQSVAFWCNPISGHATLYWYQQILGQGPKLLIQFQNNGVVDDSQLPKDRFSAERLKGVDSTLKIQPAKLEDSAVYLCASSYTSGGVGELFFGEGSRLTVL.

This clone occurred a few times. The chain uses TRBV16 and TRBJ2-1; possible D gene TRBD1, 5 bases. The germline V gene has CDR1 KGHSY and CDR2 FQNENV. This CDR3 has 13 residues. The V end was cut by 2 bases, the J end by 7 bases, with 9 bases between. This chain's CDR3 is CASSQGARNEQFF. The CDR3, as DNA: TGTGCCAGCAGCCAAGGGGCTAGGAATGAGCAGTTCTTC.

This chain uses TRBV30 with TRBJ1-6, with 7 nucleotides matching TRBD1. Unmatched junction bases numbered 6, after V lost 5 bases and J lost 11 bases. The CDR3 is made up of 12 amino acids. Per germline, CDR1 GTSNPN and CDR2 SVGIG (reference sequence). The CDR3 loop is CAWGTTGAPLHF. DNA of the CDR3: TGTGCCTGGGGCACAACAGGGGCACCCCTCCACTTT.

This clone has just a few counts. The rearrangement uses TRBV7-3 and TRBJ2-5; perhaps TRBD2 as D (5 bases). The ends were cut back, 2 bases at V and 4 bases at J, with 8 bases in the middle. Germline V gives CDR1 SGHTA, CDR2 FQGTGA. The CDR3 has 13 amino acids. Written as DNA, the CDR3 is TGTGCCAGCAGCTTAGACTACAGAGAGACCCAGTACTTC. It is translated as CASSLDYRETQYF.

The V and J genes are TRBV7-2 and TRBJ2-1; 9 bases line up with TRBD2. From germline, CDR1 is SGHTA and CDR2 FQGNSA. The CDR3 runs to 15 residues. Trimming took 1 base from V and 3 from J; bases not matched to a gene: 1. The CDR3 DNA follows: TGTGCCAGCAGCTTAGTGCGGGGGGGCTACAATGAGCAGTTCTTC. This codes for CASSLVRGGYNEQFF.